This entry is about one T cell receptor beta chain. Data came from immunoSEQ multiplex PCR; TCRdb stores just in-frame clones and leaves some out. The sample consists of approximately 74,000 clones, 95% to 98% of them appearing once. This entry comes from a study of technical replicates of blood from a handful of donors. The junction had 5 bases not matched to a gene; V was cut back by 5 bases and J by 1 base. Germline V CDR1 and CDR2: PRHDT, FYEKMQ (reference sequence). The CDR3 totals 15 residues. The sequenced sample consisted of T cells isolated from PBMCs. The rearrangement uses TRBV13 and TRBJ1-1, with 9 nucleotides matching TRBD1. This TCR was recovered from a human donor in good health. The CDR3, as DNA: TGTGCCAGCAGCGCCGCGGGACAGGGGAACACTGAAGCTTTCTTT. Encoded protein: CASSAAGQGNTEAFF.